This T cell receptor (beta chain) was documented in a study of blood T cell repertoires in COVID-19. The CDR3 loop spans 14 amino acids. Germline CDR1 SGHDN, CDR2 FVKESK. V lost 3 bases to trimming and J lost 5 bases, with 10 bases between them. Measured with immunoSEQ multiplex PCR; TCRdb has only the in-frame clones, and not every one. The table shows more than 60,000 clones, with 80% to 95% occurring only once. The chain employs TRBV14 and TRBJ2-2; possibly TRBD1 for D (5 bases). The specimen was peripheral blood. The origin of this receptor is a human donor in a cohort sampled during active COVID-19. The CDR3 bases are TGTGCCAGCAGCCAGGCAAGACAGACCGGGGAGCTGTTTTTT. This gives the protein CASSQARQTGELFF.